This TCR beta chain was captured in a study of T cells expressing NK-cell markers. Overall study results and limits: The study found these clonotypes also leading the CD3+CD56-NKG2C+ fraction in a few donors.

About this clonotype itself: What it binds is not known.

Each CDR3 protein gets one entry in TCRdb, which reprocessed the 5' RACE reads and gives no DNA. This table lists a few hundred thousand distinct CDR3 sequences. CDR3 length equals 15 residues. Per germline, CDR1 MDHEN and CDR2 SYDVKM. Sequencing was carried out using blood T cells: a sorted CD56 or NKG2C T cell subset, CD4+ or CD8+ T cells, or bulk PBMC T cells (not recorded which). J is TRBJ1-5 and V is TRBV28. The receptor's source is a man aged 18-75 years in good health. The CDR3 reads CASSPTRRSNQPQHF.